The 21 T cell receptor beta chains below come from one sample, sequenced in a study of memory CD4+ T cells and cytomegalovirus serostatus. The sort gate was single viable CD3+CD4+CD8-CD45RO+ cells for memory CD4+ T cells. Here immunoSEQ multiplex PCR was the method, and the copy in TCRdb shows in-frame clones only, minus some. Among some 52,000 clones listed, roughly three quarters were seen once. What was sequenced was memory CD4+ T cells from blood. All receptors derive from an adult in good health and CMV-seronegative.

CDR3 DNA: TGTGCCACTACAGGGACAGCAAATTCACCCCTCCACTTT. It yields the protein CATTGTANSPLHF. The chain couples TRBV6-1 to TRBJ1-6; the match to TRBD1 covers 7 bases. The CDR3 contains 13 residues. After removal of 10 bases from V and 7 bases from J, the junction contained 7 bases not matched to a gene. The germline CDR1 and CDR2 sequences are MNHNS and SASEGT.

Written as DNA, the CDR3 is TGTGCCAGCAGCTACAAACAGTACACTGAAGCTTTCTTT. Protein sequence: CASSYKQYTEAFF. The rearrangement links TRBV5-6 to TRBJ1-1, with D hard to call. V was cut by 3 bases and J by 3 bases, with 9 bases left in between. The CDR3 runs to 13 residues. Germline loops: CDR1 SGHDT, CDR2 YYEEEE.

The chain couples TRBV4-1 to TRBJ2-3; 10 bases map to TRBD2. Germline V gene lookup returns CDR1 MGHRA and CDR2 YSYEKL. Trimming removed 0 bases from V and 2 bases from J; junction bases left unmatched: 5. The CDR3 sequence is 17 residues long. Here the CDR3 DNA reads TGCGCCAGCAGCCAAGACTGGACTAGCGGAATCACAGATACGCAGTATTTT. This translates into CASSQDWTSGITDTQYF.

This chain joins TRBV5-1 and TRBJ2-1; D perhaps matches TRBD1 (6 bases). CDR3 length: 15 amino acids. V dropped 0 bases and J dropped 3 bases, with 10 bases sitting between them. In germline, CDR1 is SGHRS, CDR2 YFSETQ. The chain's CDR3 is CASSLGNRDYNEQFF. In nucleotides, the CDR3 is TGCGCCAGCAGCTTGGGTAACAGGGACTACAATGAGCAGTTCTTC.

The chain joins TRBV5-1 to TRBJ1-2; possible D gene TRBD1, 5 bases. This CDR3 spans 14 amino acids. V lost 3 bases and J lost 1, with 10 bases in between. CDR1 and CDR2 (germline): SGHRS, YFSETQ. The CDR3 here is CASSSTGFNYGYTF. The CDR3 coding sequence is TGCGCCAGCAGCTCCACAGGATTTAACTATGGCTACACCTTC.

The chain employs TRBV6-4 and TRBJ1-5, with D uncertain. Germline V gene data show CDR1 as MRHNA and CDR2 as SNTAGT. The V and J ends lost 4 bases and 3 bases respectively, with 7 bases between them. This CDR3 contains 13 residues. The DNA for the CDR3 is TGTGCCAGCAGTGCGTTTGCCAATCAGCCCCAGCATTTT. Residues: CASSAFANQPQHF.

This rearrangement joins TRBV5-1 to TRBJ2-1, with a possible D match to TRBD1 (6 bases). The CDR3 has 16 residues. Germline V gene sequence: CDR1 SGHRS, CDR2 YFSETQ. V lost 3 bases and J lost 5, with 18 bases in between. The CDR3, as DNA: TGCGCCAGCAGCTGGACTCAGGGGCCGCTCAACAATGAGCAGTTCTTC. It specifies CASSWTQGPLNNEQFF.

The rearrangement uses TRBV7-9 and TRBJ2-3, with D perhaps TRBD1 (5 bases). Germline CDR1 is SEHNR and CDR2 is FQNEAQ (reference sequence). The CDR3 spans 14 residues. Trimming removed 5 bases at V and 2 bases at J, with 11 bases between. The CDR3 sequence: CASSGAFFTDTQYF. The CDR3 region has the DNA TGTGCCAGCAGCGGGGCTTTTTTCACAGATACGCAGTATTTT.

The CDR3 DNA reads as TGTGCCAGCAGCTCAGGGTTGGGTCAGCCCCAGCATTTT. Its translation: CASSSGLGQPQHF. V and J are TRBV14 and TRBJ1-5; a weak D match, TRBD1 (5 bases). V was shortened by 5 bases and J by 6 bases, with 11 bases between the two germline ends. This CDR3 comprises 13 residues. CDR1 is SGHDN and CDR2 is FVKESK in the germline V gene.

This chain uses TRBV19 with TRBJ1-2; the D is unclear. The CDR3 is 15 residues long. The germline V gene encodes CDR1 LNHDA and CDR2 SQIVND (reference sequence). Trimming shortened V by 3 bases and J by 7 bases, and 18 bases separated the two germline ends. Here the CDR3 reads CASSMGWVGGTGYTF. CDR3 sequence (DNA): TGTGCCAGTAGTATGGGGTGGGTTGGAGGTACTGGCTACACCTTC.

The V and J genes are TRBV4-2 and TRBJ2-5, with 13 positions matching TRBD2. Germline CDR1 reads LGHNA; CDR2 reads YNFKEQ. This CDR3 comprises 16 residues. J was trimmed by 4 bases and V by 5 bases; bases with no gene match: 7. In DNA form, the CDR3 reads TGTGCCAGCAGCGCCCAACTAGCGGGGGGGCTAGAGACCCAGTACTTC. Translation gives CASSAQLAGGLETQYF.

The J gene is TRBJ2-7, the V gene TRBV2; D is perhaps TRBD1 or TRBD2 (5 bases each). CDR1 is SNHLY and CDR2 is FYNNEI in the germline V gene. Trimming took 7 bases from V and 2 from J, leaving 15 bases between them. CDR3 length: 14 residues. The CDR3 loop reads CASNRDGGTYEQYF. CDR3 nucleotide sequence: TGTGCCAGCAATCGGGACGGAGGCACCTACGAGCAGTACTTC. The full variable domain, with the rest looked up from reference TRBV2 and TRBJ2-7, is EPEVTQTPSHQVTQMGQEVILRCVPISNHLYFYWYRQILGQKVEFLVSFYNNEISEKSEIFDDQFSVERPDGSNFTLKIRSTKLEDSAMYFCASNRDGGTYEQYFGPGTRLTVT.

This clone was seen only a few times. The rearrangement links TRBV6-6 to TRBJ1-5; a possible D gene is TRBD1 (5 bases). V gave up 9 bases and J gave up 3 bases, with 18 bases separating them. Germline-derived CDR1 and CDR2 are MNHNY and SVGAGI (reference sequence). The CDR3 runs 15 residues. In DNA, the CDR3 is TGTGCCAGTTGGGGCAGCCAGACTTTCAATCAGCCCCAGCATTTT. As protein: CASWGSQTFNQPQHF.

Of note for this clone: Within the sample, other DNA sequences also encode this same CDR3. The J gene is TRBJ2-7, the V gene TRBV7-6; D gene uncertain. This CDR3 is 13 amino acids long. Germline assignment: CDR1 SGHVS and CDR2 FNYEAQ. The V gene lost 0 bases and the J gene lost 0 bases, with 3 bases spanning the gap. CDR3 coding DNA: TGTGCCAGCAGCTTAGCGAGCTCCTACGAGCAGTACTTC. Its protein is CASSLASSYEQYF. The full variable domain, completed using reference TRBV7-6 and TRBJ2-7, is GAGVSQSPRYKVTKRGQDVALRCDPISGHVSLYWYRQALGQGPEFLTYFNYEAQQDKSGLPNDRFSAERPEGSISTLTIQRTEQRDSAMYRCASSLASSYEQYFGPGTRLTVT.

This clone is a singleton in its sample. This chain connects TRBV5-1 to TRBJ2-2; 9 bases agree with TRBD2. The CDR3 is 17 residues long. With V trimmed by 2 bases and J by 2 bases, 7 bases remained unmatched. Germline lookup yields CDR1 SGHRS and CDR2 YFSETQ. CDR3 residues: CASSLSGGTSNTGELFF. CDR3 DNA: TGCGCCAGCAGCTTAAGCGGGGGGACGAGCAACACCGGGGAGCTGTTTTTT.

The chain couples TRBV14 to TRBJ2-7, with D hard to call. Germline CDR1 reads SGHDN; CDR2 reads FVKESK. The ends were cut back, 4 bases at V and 8 bases at J, with 12 bases in the middle. The CDR3 is 12 residues long. CDR3 nucleotides: TGTGCCAGCAGCCCAGGTCTCGGCAAGCAGTACTTC. Amino acid sequence: CASSPGLGKQYF. Supplemented by reference TRBV14 and TRBJ2-7, the full variable domain reads EAGVTQFPSHSVIEKGQTVTLRCDPISGHDNLYWYRRVMGKEIKFLLHFVKESKQDESGMPNNRFLAERTGGTYSTLKVQPAELEDSGVYFCASSPGLGKQYFGPGTRLTVT.

The chain is built from TRBV28 and TRBJ1-6; D is unclear. This CDR3 has 16 amino acids. Trimming cost V 3 bases and J 3 bases, with 12 bases left between them. Germline assignment: CDR1 MDHEN and CDR2 SYDVKM. For the CDR3, the DNA is TGTGCCAGCAGTTTCGACCCAGGCGACTATAATTCACCCCTCCACTTT. Its protein is CASSFDPGDYNSPLHF.

The chain couples TRBV29-1 to TRBJ1-2; weak D call: TRBD1 (6 bases). The germline V gene encodes CDR1 SQVTM and CDR2 ANQGSEA. The germline V and J ends were trimmed by 2 bases and 6 bases, with 13 bases remaining between them. This CDR3 has 13 residues. The CDR3 protein is CSVEIRDKDGYTF. The CDR3 bases are TGCAGCGTTGAAATTCGGGACAAAGATGGCTACACCTTC.

This clone has only a few counts. The rearrangement joins TRBV19 to TRBJ2-7, with 10 bases identical to TRBD2. V lost 5 bases and J lost 2; bases outside the gene matches: 12. CDR3 size: 17 residues. Germline values: CDR1 LNHDA, CDR2 SQIVND (reference sequence). Here the CDR3 DNA reads TGTGCCAGTAGTCCCCGGGGTAGCGGGGGGCAAACCTACGAGCAGTACTTC. Encoded protein: CASSPRGSGGQTYEQYF.

The chain uses TRBV5-4 and TRBJ1-4; D unclear. The germline V gene has CDR1 SGHNT and CDR2 YYREEE (reference sequence). Trimming pared 0 bases from V and 6 bases from J, leaving 9 bases between. The CDR3 length is 14 residues. Written as DNA, the CDR3 is TGTGCCAGCAGCTTGGAAGGGTCTCATGAAAAACTGTTTTTT. The encoded protein is CASSLEGSHEKLFF. Looking up the rest from reference TRBV5-4 and TRBJ1-4 gives the full variable domain: ETGVTQSPTHLIKTRGQQVTLRCSSQSGHNTVSWYQQALGQGPQFIFQYYREEENGRGNFPPRFSGLQFPNYSSELNVNALELDDSALYLCASSLEGSHEKLFFGSGTQLSVL.

This rearrangement joins TRBV5-4 to TRBJ1-2; D remains ambiguous. Trimming removed 2 bases from V and 0 bases from J, with 5 bases in between. There are 13 residues in the CDR3. Per germline, CDR1 SGHNT and CDR2 YYREEE (reference sequence). The CDR3 DNA follows: TGTGCCAGCAGCTTTCGAACTAACTATGGCTACACCTTC. It yields the protein CASSFRTNYGYTF.